A single T cell receptor (beta chain) is shown here with its context. Its antigen is not identified. This entry comes from a study of shared clonotypes between healthy human individuals. Assay runs were performed at deep level. Assay used: immunoSEQ multiplex PCR; TCRdb lists only in-frame clones, some missing. This table holds approximately 500,000 clones, approximately 95% found once. General study results and limits: Across a handful of donors, naive CD4 shared 5% to 5.5%, naive CD8 more than 3%, memory CD4 more than 2%, memory CD8 under 0.5%. Clonotypes which were not shared had lower generation probabilities than clonotypes that all four donors shared.

The CDR3 loop spans 12 amino acids. Trimming stripped 5 bases from V and 9 bases from J, with 11 bases between. CDR1 is SGHNT and CDR2 is YENEEA in the germline V gene. This receptor was identified in a woman aged 30 to 39 in good health. The sequenced sample consisted of naive CD4+ T cells sorted from blood. Subset of the sample: CD45RA+ positively selected. The rearrangement uses TRBV11-3 and TRBJ2-1, with D unresolved. CDR3 sequence reads: CASSRVGREQFF. The CDR3 DNA reads as TGTGCCAGCAGCCGGGTGGGTCGTGAGCAGTTCTTC.